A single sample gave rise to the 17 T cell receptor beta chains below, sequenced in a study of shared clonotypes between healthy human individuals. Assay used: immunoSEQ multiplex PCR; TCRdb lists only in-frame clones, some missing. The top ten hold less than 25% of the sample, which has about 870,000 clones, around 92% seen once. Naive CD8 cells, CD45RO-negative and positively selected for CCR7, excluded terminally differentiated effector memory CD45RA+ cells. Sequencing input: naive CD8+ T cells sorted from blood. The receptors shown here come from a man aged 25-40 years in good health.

The CDR3 DNA reads TGTGCCAGCAGTGAGGCGTCCATACAGGGGAGCGGGACCCAGTACTTC. This codes for CASSEASIQGSGTQYF. V is TRBV25-1 and J is TRBJ2-5, with 7 bases identical to TRBD1. The germline CDR1 and CDR2 sequences are MGHDK and SYGVNS. CDR3 length: 16 amino acids. Trimming took 3 bases from V and 7 from J; bases not matched to a gene: 14.

CDR3 sequence: CAILSAIHGIGAGELFF. The CDR3 DNA reads TGTGCCATTCTCTCGGCTATACATGGGATCGGGGCCGGGGAGCTGTTTTTT. The chain employs TRBV10-3 and TRBJ2-2, with D tentatively TRBD2 (5 bases). The V gene's germline CDR1 is ENHRY and CDR2 SYGVKD. The CDR3 covers 17 residues. V was clipped by 9 bases and J by 6 bases, with 26 bases between them.

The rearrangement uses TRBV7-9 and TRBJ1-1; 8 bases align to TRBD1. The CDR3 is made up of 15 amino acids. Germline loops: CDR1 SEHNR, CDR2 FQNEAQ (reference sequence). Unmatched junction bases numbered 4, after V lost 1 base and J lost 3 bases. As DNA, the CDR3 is TGTGCCAGCAGCTTAGTCGGACAGGGCCACACTGAAGCTTTCTTT. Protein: CASSLVGQGHTEAFF.

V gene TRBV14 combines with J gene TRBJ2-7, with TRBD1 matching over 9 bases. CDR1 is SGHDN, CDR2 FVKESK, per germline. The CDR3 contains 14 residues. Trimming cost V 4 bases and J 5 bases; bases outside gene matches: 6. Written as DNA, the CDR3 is TGTGCCAGCAGCCCAGGGGACAGGGCCCACGAGCAGTACTTC. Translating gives CASSPGDRAHEQYF.

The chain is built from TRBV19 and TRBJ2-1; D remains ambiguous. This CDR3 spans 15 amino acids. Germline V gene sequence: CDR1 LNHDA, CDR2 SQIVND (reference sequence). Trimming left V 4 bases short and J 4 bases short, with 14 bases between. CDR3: CASSTAGRDYNEQFF. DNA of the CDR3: TGTGCCAGTAGTACAGCCGGGCGAGATTACAATGAGCAGTTCTTC.

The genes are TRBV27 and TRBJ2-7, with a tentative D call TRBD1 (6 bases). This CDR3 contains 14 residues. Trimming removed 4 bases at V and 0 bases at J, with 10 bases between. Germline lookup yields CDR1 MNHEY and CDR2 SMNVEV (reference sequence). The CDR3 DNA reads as TGTGCCAGCAGTTCAGGGGCTCGCTCCTACGAGCAGTACTTC. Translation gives CASSSGARSYEQYF.

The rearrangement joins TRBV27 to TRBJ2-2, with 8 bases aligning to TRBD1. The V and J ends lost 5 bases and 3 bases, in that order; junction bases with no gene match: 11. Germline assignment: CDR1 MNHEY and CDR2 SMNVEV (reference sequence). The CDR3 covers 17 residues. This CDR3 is CASSLLPQGVDTGELFF. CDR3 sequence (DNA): TGTGCCAGCAGTCTACTTCCACAGGGGGTCGACACCGGGGAGCTGTTTTTT.

For the CDR3, the DNA is TGTGCCAGCAGCCCGTCGACAGGGGTATGGCAAGAGACCCAGTACTTC. It encodes CASSPSTGVWQETQYF. The V gene is TRBV7-8, the J gene TRBJ2-5, with TRBD1 matching 8 bases. The CDR3 covers 16 residues. The junction had 10 bases not matched to a gene; V was cut back by 5 bases and J by 2 bases. From germline, CDR1 is SGHVS and CDR2 FQNEAQ.

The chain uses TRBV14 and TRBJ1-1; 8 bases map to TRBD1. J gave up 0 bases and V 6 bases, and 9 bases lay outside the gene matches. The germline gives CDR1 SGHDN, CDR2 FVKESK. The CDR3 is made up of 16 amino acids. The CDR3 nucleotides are TGTGCCAGCAGACCCGACAGGGGAGATATGAACACTGAAGCTTTCTTT. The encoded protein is CASRPDRGDMNTEAFF.

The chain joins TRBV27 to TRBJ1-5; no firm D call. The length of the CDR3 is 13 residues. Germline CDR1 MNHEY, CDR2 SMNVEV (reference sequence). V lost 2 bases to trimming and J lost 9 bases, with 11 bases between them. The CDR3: CASSLADRGPQHF. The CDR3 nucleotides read TGTGCCAGCAGTTTAGCGGATCGGGGGCCCCAGCATTTT.

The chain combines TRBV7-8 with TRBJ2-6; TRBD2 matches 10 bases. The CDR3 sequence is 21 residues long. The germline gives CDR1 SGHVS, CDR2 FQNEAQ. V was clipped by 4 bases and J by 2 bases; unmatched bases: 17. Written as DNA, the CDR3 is TGTGCCAGCAGCTCGGAACGCCTAGCGGGAGCCCTAGCCGCTGGGGCCAACGTCCTGACTTTC. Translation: CASSSERLAGALAAGANVLTF.

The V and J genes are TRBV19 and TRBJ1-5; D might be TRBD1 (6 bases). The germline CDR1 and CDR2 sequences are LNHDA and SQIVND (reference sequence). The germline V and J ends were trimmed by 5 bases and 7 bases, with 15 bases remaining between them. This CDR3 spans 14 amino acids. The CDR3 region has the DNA TGTGCCAGTAGTTTTACAGGGAAATTACAGCCCCAGCATTTT. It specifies CASSFTGKLQPQHF.

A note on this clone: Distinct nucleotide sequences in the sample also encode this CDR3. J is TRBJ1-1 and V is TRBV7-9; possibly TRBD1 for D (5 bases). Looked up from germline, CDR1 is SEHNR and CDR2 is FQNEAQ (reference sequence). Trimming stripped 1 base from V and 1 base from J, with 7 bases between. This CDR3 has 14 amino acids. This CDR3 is CASSLGQGNTEAFF. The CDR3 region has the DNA TGTGCCAGCAGCTTAGGGCAGGGGAACACTGAAGCTTTCTTT.

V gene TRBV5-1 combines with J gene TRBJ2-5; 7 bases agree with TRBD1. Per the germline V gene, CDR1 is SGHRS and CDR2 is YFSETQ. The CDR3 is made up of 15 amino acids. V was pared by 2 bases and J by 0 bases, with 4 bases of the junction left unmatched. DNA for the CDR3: TGCGCCAGCAGCTTACGGGACAGATACCAAGAGACCCAGTACTTC. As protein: CASSLRDRYQETQYF.

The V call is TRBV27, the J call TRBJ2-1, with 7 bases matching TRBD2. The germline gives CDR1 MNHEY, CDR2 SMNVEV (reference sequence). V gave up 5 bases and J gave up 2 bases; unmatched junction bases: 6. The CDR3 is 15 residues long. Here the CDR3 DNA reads TGTGCCAGCAGTCCCTACGGGACTACCTACAATGAGCAGTTCTTC. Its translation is CASSPYGTTYNEQFF.

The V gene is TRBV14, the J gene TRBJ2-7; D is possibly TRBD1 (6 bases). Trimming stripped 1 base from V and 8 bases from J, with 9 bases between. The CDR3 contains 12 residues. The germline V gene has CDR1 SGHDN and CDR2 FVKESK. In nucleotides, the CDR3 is TGTGCCAGCAGCCAAGCAGGGGACAAGCAGTACTTC. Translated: CASSQAGDKQYF.

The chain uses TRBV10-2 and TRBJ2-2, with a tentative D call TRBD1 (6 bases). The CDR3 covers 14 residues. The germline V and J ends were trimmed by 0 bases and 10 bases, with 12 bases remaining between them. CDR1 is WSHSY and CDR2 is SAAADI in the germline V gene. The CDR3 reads CASSESGAREELFF. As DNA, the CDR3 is TGCGCCAGCAGTGAGTCGGGGGCCCGCGAGGAGCTGTTTTTT.